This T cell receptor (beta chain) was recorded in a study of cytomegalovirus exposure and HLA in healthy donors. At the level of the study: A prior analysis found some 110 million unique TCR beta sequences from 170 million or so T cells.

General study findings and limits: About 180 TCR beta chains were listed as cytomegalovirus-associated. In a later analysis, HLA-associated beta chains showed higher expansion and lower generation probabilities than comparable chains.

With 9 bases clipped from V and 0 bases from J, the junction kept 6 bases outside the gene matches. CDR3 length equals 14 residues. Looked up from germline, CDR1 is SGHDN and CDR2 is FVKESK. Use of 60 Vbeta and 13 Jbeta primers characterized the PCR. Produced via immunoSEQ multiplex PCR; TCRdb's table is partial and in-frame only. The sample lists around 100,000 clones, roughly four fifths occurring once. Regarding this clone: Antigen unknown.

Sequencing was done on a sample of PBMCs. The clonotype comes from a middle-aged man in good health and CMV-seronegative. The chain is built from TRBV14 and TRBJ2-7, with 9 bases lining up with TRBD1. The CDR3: CASQRQGVSYEQYF. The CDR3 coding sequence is TGTGCCAGTCAGAGACAGGGGGTCTCCTACGAGCAGTACTTC.